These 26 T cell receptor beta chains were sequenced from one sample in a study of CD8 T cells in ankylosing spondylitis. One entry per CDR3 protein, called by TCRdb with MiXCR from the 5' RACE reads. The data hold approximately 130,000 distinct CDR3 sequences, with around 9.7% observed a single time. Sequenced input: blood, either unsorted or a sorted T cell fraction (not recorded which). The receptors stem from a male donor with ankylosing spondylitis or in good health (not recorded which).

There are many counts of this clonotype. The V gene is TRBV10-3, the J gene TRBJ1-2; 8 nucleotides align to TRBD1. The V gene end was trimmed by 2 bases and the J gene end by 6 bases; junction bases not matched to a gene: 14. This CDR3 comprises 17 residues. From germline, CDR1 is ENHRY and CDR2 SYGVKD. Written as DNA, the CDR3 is TGTGCCATCAGTGAGCCATTCGGGACAGGCGTCTTCGATGGCTACACCTTC. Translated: CAISEPFGTGVFDGYTF.

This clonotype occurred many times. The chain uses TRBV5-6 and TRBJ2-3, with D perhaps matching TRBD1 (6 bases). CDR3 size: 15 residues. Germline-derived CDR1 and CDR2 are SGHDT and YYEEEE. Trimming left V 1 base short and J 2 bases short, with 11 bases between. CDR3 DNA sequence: TGTGCCAGCAGCTTGCCAGGGGCGATCACAGATACGCAGTATTTT. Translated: CASSLPGAITDTQYF. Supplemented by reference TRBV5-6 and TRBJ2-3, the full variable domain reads DAGVTQSPTHLIKTRGQQVTLRCSPKSGHDTVSWYQQALGQGPQFIFQYYEEEERQRGNFPDRFSGHQFPNYSSELNVNALLLGDSALYLCASSLPGAITDTQYFGPGTRLTVL.

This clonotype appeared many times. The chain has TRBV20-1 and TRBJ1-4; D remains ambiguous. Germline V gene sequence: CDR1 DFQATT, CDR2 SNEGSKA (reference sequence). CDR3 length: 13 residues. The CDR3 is CSASATANEKLFF. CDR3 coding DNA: TGCAGCGCCTCGGCAACGGCTAATGAAAAACTGTTTTTT.

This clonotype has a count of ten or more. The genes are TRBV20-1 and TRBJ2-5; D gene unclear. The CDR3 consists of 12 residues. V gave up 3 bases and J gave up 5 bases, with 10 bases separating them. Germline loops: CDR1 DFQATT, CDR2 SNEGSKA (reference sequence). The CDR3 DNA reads TGCAGTGCTAGTGGCGTTGGGGAGACCCAGTACTTC. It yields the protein CSASGVGETQYF.

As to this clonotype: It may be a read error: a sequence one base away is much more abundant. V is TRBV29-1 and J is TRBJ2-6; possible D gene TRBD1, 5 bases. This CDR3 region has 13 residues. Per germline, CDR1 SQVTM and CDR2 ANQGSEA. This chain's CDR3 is CSVASSGANGLTF. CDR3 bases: TGCAGCGTTGCATCCTCTGGGGCCAACGGCCTGACTTTC. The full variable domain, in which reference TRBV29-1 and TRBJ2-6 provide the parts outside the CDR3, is SAVISQKPSRDICQRGTSLTIQCQVDSQVTMMFWYRQQPGQSLTLIATANQGSEATYESGFVIDKFPISRPNLTFSTLTVSNMSPEDSSIYLCSVASSGANGLTFGAGSRLTVL.

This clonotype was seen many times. Here the CDR3 reads CASSLDPEKLFF. CDR3 sequence (DNA): TGTGCCAGCAGCTTAGATCCCGAAAAACTGTTTTTT. J is TRBJ1-4 and V is TRBV7-6; D remains ambiguous. The CDR3 has 12 amino acids. The germline V gene encodes CDR1 SGHVS and CDR2 FNYEAQ. V lost 1 base and J 8 bases, leaving 5 bases between the germline ends. The full variable domain, with the rest looked up from reference TRBV7-6 and TRBJ1-4, is GAGVSQSPRYKVTKRGQDVALRCDPISGHVSLYWYRQALGQGPEFLTYFNYEAQQDKSGLPNDRFSAERPEGSISTLTIQRTEQRDSAMYRCASSLDPEKLFFGSGTQLSVL.

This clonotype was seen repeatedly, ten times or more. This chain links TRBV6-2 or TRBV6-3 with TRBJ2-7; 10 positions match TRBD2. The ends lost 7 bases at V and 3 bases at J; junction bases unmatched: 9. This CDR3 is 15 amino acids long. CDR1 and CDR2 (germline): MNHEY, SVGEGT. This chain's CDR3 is CASKPRTSGSYEQYF. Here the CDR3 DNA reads TGTGCCAGCAAGCCACGGACTAGCGGCAGCTACGAGCAGTACTTC.

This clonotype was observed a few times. CDR3 protein: CASSKEKAGVQEQYF. The CDR3 nucleotides read TGTGCCAGCAGCAAAGAAAAGGCCGGGGTTCAGGAGCAGTACTTC. The rearrangement uses TRBV21-1 and TRBJ2-7; the table gives TRBD1 as D, unverified against the DNA. TRBV21-1 is annotated as a pseudogene. This CDR3 has 15 amino acids.

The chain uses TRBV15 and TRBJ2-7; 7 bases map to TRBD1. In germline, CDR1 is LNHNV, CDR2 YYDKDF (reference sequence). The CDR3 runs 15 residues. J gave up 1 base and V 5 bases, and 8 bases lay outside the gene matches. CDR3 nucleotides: TGTGCCACCAGCCACAGGGGCGATCTATCCTACGAGCAGTACTTC. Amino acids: CATSHRGDLSYEQYF.

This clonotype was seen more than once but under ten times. The CDR3 loop is CASSQVGGTGDNNEQFF. In DNA form, the CDR3 reads TGTGCCAGCAGCCAAGTCGGTGGGACGGGAGATAACAATGAGCAGTTCTTC. This chain connects TRBV14 to TRBJ2-1, with D possibly matching TRBD2 (6 bases). There are 17 residues in the CDR3. The germline gives CDR1 SGHDN, CDR2 FVKESK. The germline V and J ends were trimmed by 1 base and 5 bases, with 18 bases remaining between them.

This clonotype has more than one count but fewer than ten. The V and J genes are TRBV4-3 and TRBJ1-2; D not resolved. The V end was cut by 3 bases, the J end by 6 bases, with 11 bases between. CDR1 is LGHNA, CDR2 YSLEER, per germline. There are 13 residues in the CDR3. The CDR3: CASSQAHSHGYTF. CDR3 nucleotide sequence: TGCGCCAGCAGCCAGGCACATAGCCATGGCTACACCTTC.

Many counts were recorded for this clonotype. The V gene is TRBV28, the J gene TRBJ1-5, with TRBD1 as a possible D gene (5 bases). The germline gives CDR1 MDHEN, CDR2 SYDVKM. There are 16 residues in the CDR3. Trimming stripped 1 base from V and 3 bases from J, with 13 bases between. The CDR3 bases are TGTGCCAGCAGTTTATTCCGGGCCAGGGACAATCAGCCCCAGCATTTT. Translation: CASSLFRARDNQPQHF.

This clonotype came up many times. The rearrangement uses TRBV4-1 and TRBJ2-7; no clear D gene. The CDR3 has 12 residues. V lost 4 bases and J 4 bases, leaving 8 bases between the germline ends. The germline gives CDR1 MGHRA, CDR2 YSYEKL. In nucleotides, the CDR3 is TGCGCCAGCAGCCCAAATCCGTACGAGCAGTACTTC. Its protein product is CASSPNPYEQYF.

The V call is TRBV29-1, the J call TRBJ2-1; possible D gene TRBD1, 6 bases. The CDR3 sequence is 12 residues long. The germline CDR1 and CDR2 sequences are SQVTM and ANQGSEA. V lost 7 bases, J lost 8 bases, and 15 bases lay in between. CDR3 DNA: TGCAGCGGCGGACAGCCTGTTGATGAGCAGTTCTTC. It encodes CSGGQPVDEQFF.

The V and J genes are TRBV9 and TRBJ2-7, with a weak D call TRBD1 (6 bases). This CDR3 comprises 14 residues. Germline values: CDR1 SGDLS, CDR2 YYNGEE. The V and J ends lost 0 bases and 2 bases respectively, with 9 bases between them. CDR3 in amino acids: CASSVGGQTYEQYF. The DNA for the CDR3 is TGTGCCAGCAGCGTAGGGGGGCAGACCTACGAGCAGTACTTC.

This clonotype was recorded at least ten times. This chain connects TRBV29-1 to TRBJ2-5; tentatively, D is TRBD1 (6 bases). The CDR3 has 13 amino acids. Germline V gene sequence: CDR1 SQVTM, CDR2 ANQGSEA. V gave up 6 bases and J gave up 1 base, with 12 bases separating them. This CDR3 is CSVNQGTQETQYF. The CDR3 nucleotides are TGCAGCGTCAACCAGGGGACCCAAGAGACCCAGTACTTC.

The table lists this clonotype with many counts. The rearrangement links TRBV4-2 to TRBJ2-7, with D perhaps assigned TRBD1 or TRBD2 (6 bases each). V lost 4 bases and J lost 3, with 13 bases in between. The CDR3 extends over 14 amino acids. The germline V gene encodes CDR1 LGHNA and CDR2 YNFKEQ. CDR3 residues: CASSRDWGLYEQYF. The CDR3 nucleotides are TGTGCCAGCAGCCGGGACTGGGGGCTCTACGAGCAGTACTTC.

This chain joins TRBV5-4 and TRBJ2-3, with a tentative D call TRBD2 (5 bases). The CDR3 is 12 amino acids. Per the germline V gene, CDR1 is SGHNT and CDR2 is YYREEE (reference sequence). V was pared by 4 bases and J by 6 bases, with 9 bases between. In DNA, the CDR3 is TGTGCCAGCAGCGCGGACTTCGATACGCAGTATTTT. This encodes CASSADFDTQYF.

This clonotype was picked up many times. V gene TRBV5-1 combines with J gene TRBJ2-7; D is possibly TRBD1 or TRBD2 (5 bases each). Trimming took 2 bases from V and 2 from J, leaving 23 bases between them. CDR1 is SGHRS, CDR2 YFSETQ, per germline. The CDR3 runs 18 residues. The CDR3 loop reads CASSLTTGTSGPPYEQYF. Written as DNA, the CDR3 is TGCGCCAGCAGCTTAACAACCGGGACCTCGGGCCCCCCCTACGAGCAGTACTTC.

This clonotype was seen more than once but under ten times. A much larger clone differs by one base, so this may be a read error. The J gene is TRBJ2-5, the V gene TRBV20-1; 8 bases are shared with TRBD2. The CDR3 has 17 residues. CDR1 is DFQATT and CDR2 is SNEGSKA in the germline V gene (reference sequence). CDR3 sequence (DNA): TGCTGTGCTAGAGATATGGCTAGCGGGCAAAATCAAGAGACCCAGTACTTC. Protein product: CCARDMASGQNQETQYF.

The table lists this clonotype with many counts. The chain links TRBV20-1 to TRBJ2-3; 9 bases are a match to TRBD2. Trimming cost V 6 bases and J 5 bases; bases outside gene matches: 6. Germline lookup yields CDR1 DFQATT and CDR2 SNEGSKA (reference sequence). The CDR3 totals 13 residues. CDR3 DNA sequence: TGCAGTGCAAGTAGCGGGAGCCAAGATACGCAGTATTTT. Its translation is CSASSGSQDTQYF.

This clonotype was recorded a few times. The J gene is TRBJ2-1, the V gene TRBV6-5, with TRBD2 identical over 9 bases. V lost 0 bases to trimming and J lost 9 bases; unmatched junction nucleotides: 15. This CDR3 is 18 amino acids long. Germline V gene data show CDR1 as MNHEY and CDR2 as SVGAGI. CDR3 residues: CASSYSRAREGAKVEQFF. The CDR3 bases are TGTGCCAGCAGTTACTCGCGGGCGCGGGAGGGAGCTAAGGTTGAGCAGTTCTTC.

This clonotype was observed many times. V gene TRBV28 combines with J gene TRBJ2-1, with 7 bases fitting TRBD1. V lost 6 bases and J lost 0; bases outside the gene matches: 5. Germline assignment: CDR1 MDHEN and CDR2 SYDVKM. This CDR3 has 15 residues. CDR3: CASRRQGYSYNEQFF. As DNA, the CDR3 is TGTGCCAGCAGGCGACAGGGATACTCCTACAATGAGCAGTTCTTC. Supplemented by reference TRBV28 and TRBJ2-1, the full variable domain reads DVKVTQSSRYLVKRTGEKVFLECVQDMDHENMFWYRQDPGLGLRLIYFSYDVKMKEKGDIPEGYSVSREKKERFSLILESASTNQTSMYLCASRRQGYSYNEQFFGPGTRLTVL.

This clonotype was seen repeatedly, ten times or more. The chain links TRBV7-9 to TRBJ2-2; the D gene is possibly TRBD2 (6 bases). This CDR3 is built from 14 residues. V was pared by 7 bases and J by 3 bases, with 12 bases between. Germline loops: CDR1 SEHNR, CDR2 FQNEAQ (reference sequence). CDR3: CASTPGDYTGELFF. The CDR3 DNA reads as TGTGCCAGCACGCCCGGGGACTACACCGGGGAGCTGTTTTTT. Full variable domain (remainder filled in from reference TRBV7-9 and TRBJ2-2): DTGVSQNPRHKITKRGQNVTFRCDPISEHNRLYWYRQTLGQGPEFLTYFQNEAQLEKSRLLSDRFSAERPKGSFSTLEIQRTEQGDSAMYLCASTPGDYTGELFFGEGSRLTVL.

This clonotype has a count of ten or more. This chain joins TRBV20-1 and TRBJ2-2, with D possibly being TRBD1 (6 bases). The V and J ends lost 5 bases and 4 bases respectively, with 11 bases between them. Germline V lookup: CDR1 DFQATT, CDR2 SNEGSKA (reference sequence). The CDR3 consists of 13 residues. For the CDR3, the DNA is TGCAGTGCTGCCAGGGGTCCCACCGGGGAGCTGTTTTTT. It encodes CSAARGPTGELFF.

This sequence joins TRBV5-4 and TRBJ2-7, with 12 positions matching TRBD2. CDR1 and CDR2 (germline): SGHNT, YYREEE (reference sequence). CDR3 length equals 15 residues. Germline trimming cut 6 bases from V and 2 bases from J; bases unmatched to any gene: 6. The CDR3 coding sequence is TGTGCCAGCAAATCCGGACTAGCGGGAACCTACGAGCAGTACTTC. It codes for CASKSGLAGTYEQYF.